The rows below give T cell receptor beta chains drawn from one sample of a study of CD8 T cells in Susac syndrome. TCRdb re-derived calls from the immunoSEQ multiplex PCR reads in MiXCR, one entry per CDR3 protein. Among 20,000 or so distinct CDR3 sequences listed, around 96% were seen once. The sample taken for sequencing was CD8+ T cells from PBMCs. The receptors originated from a human donor in good health. Each CDR3 is given with its conserved first and last residue. Fields, in order: clone size, J gene, D gene, V gene, CDR3 length, CDR3 DNA, CDR3 protein. The D gene is left open where the match is weak. Size values are once, few and many counts, or a class for expanded clones, and some rows have none.

clone size: NA; J gene: TRBJ2-2; D gene: NA; V gene: TRBV19; CDR3 length: 16; CDR3 DNA: TGTGCCAGTACACCCCGACAGGGAGGCATGGCCGGGGAGCTGTTTTTT; CDR3 protein: CASTPRQGGMAGELFF
clone size: NA; J gene: TRBJ2-7; D gene: NA; V gene: TRBV28; CDR3 length: 18; CDR3 DNA: TGTGCCAGCAGTTTGGTTTTGGGTTGGGGACAAGGGTTCTACGAGCAGTACTTC; CDR3 protein: CASSLVLGWGQGFYEQYF
clone size: NA; J gene: TRBJ2-7; D gene: TRBD1; V gene: TRBV30; CDR3 length: 13; CDR3 DNA: TGTGCCTGGAGTTATATCTCAGGGGGCGAGCAGTACTTC; CDR3 protein: CAWSYISGGEQYF
clone size: NA; J gene: TRBJ1-1; D gene: NA; V gene: TRBV12-3/TRBV12-4; CDR3 length: 11; CDR3 DNA: TGTGCCAGCAGTTCGGGACGTGAAGCTTTCTTT; CDR3 protein: CASSSGREAFF
clone size: NA; J gene: TRBJ1-5; D gene: NA; V gene: TRBV13; CDR3 length: 15; CDR3 DNA: TGTGCCAGCAGCTTGGGGCCCCTTAGCAATCAGCCCCAGCATTTT; CDR3 protein: CASSLGPLSNQPQHF
clone size: once; J gene: TRBJ1-5; D gene: NA; V gene: TRBV28; CDR3 length: 14; CDR3 DNA: TGTGCCAGCAGCCCTCAAGACTCTTTATTACCCCAGCATTTT; CDR3 protein: CASSPQDSLLPQHF
clone size: NA; J gene: TRBJ2-3; D gene: NA; V gene: TRBV9; CDR3 length: 14; CDR3 DNA: TGTGCCAGCAGCCCCCCGGACAGCACAGATACGCAGTATTTT; CDR3 protein: CASSPPDSTDTQYF
clone size: NA; J gene: TRBJ1-1; D gene: NA; V gene: TRBV27; CDR3 length: 15; CDR3 DNA: TGTGCCAGCAGTTTACACCGAGAGTCGAACACTGAAGCTTTCTTT; CDR3 protein: CASSLHRESNTEAFF
clone size: once; J gene: TRBJ2-7; D gene: TRBD1; V gene: TRBV12-3/TRBV12-4; CDR3 length: 14; CDR3 DNA: TGTGCCAGCAGTCAACGGGACAGGGACTACGAGCAGTACTTC; CDR3 protein: CASSQRDRDYEQYF
clone size: NA; J gene: TRBJ1-6; D gene: NA; V gene: TRBV25-1; CDR3 length: 12; CDR3 DNA: TGTGCCAGCAGTGACGAAGTCCTACCCCTCCACTTT; CDR3 protein: CASSDEVLPLHF
clone size: NA; J gene: TRBJ2-7; D gene: NA; V gene: TRBV7-9; CDR3 length: 12; CDR3 DNA: TGTGCCAGCAGCCCCGTGGGAGAGGAGCAGTACTTC; CDR3 protein: CASSPVGEEQYF
clone size: NA; J gene: TRBJ2-1; D gene: NA; V gene: TRBV11-3; CDR3 length: 12; CDR3 DNA: TGTGCCAGCGGGGCTGACTACAATGAGCAGTTCTTC; CDR3 protein: CASGADYNEQFF
clone size: NA; J gene: TRBJ1-1; D gene: NA; V gene: TRBV7-9; CDR3 length: 12; CDR3 DNA: TGTGCCAGCAGCTTCTACCGTACTGAAGCTTTCTTT; CDR3 protein: CASSFYRTEAFF
clone size: NA; J gene: TRBJ2-2; D gene: TRBD2; V gene: TRBV4-1; CDR3 length: 16; CDR3 DNA: TGCGCCAGCAGCCAAGAGGAGGGAGGGCCCTCCGGGGAGCTGTTTTTT; CDR3 protein: CASSQEEGGPSGELFF
clone size: NA; J gene: TRBJ1-1; D gene: NA; V gene: TRBV15; CDR3 length: 13; CDR3 DNA: TGTGCCACCAGCCAAGAGCCCAACACTGAAGCTTTCTTT; CDR3 protein: CATSQEPNTEAFF
clone size: NA; J gene: TRBJ2-1; D gene: TRBD2; V gene: TRBV13; CDR3 length: 15; CDR3 DNA: TGTGCCAGCAAGGGGTGGCGGGAGGGGAAGGGTGAGCAGTTCTTC; CDR3 protein: CASKGWREGKGEQFF